One T cell receptor (beta chain) is described in this entry. Its target is unknown. The sample comes from a study of T cell responses to AZD1222 COVID-19 vaccine. Points from the study as a whole: A reported finding is that nearly half of spike-specific TCRs target unmutated variant regions. Recipients of AZD1222 seropositive at baseline numbered only 5 to 7. Most donors were white British, females outnumbered males, and clonal diversity was possibly underestimated.

Clones were sequenced by immunoSEQ multiplex PCR, and TCRdb holds only the in-frame ones, with some missing. The sample records some 170,000 clones, just under 90% being singletons. Germline V gene data show CDR1 as SQVTM and CDR2 as ANQGSEA. The CDR3 runs to 16 residues. Trimming took 4 bases from V and 4 from J, leaving 22 bases between them. The genes are TRBV29-1 and TRBJ2-5; the D gene could be TRBD1 or TRBD2 (8 bases each). This clonotype was obtained from an adult who received the MenACWY meningococcal vaccine as a control. The input for sequencing was peripheral blood, taken 28 days after the second dose of the MenACWY control vaccine. CDR3 protein: CSVGRGQRTSPETQYF. The CDR3 bases are TGCAGCGTTGGCAGGGGGCAACGGACTAGCCCAGAGACCCAGTACTTC.